A selection of T cell receptor beta chains follows, all from one sample in a study of T cells after yellow fever vaccination. TCRdb reprocessed the 5' RACE reads via MiXCR and lists one record per CDR3 protein. The repertoire holds 620,000 or so distinct CDR3 sequences, with around 12% as singletons. The sequencing here drew on PBMCs, taken on the day of the yellow fever booster vaccination. Receptors originate from a young man who received the YFV17D yellow fever vaccine. CDR3s include the opening cysteine and the closing phenylalanine or tryptophan. Each record gives: V gene, CDR3 length, J gene, clone size, D gene, CDR3 DNA, CDR3 protein. A D gene is named only where the DNA matches it firmly. Clone size, where shown, is once, few, many, or a class for clones that have expanded.

V: TRBV7-2; length: 15; J: TRBJ2-7; size: many; D: TRBD2; DNA: TGTGCCAGCAGCGCTAGACAGCGGGGCCAATACGAGCAGTACTTC; CDR3: CASSARQRGQYEQYF
V: TRBV29-1; length: 11; J: TRBJ1-1; size: few; D: NA; DNA: TGCAGCGTTGGGATATCCCCTGAAGCTTTCTTT; CDR3: CSVGISPEAFF
V: TRBV11-2; length: 17; J: TRBJ2-4; size: NA; D: TRBD2; DNA: TGTGCCAGCAGCTTAGAAACTTCGGCGGGGGTCAAAAACATTCAGTACTTC; CDR3: CASSLETSAGVKNIQYF
V: TRBV20-1; length: 13; J: TRBJ1-6; size: few; D: TRBD1; DNA: TGCAGTGCTAATGGACAGGGGAATTCACCCCTCCACTTT; CDR3: CSANGQGNSPLHF
V: TRBV10-3; length: 12; J: TRBJ2-3; size: many; D: NA; DNA: TGTGCCATCAGTGACAGCCTGGGTACGCAGTATTTT; CDR3: CAISDSLGTQYF
V: TRBV11-2; length: 18; J: TRBJ1-3; size: NA; D: NA; DNA: TGTGCCAGCAGCGCCCTAGTCGGGATTCTCGGGACTGGAAACACCATATATTTT; CDR3: CASSALVGILGTGNTIYF
V: TRBV6-1; length: 14; J: TRBJ2-3; size: few; D: TRBD1; DNA: TGTGCCACCGGACAGGGGGCAAGCACAGATACGCAGTATTTT; CDR3: CATGQGASTDTQYF
V: TRBV5-1; length: 16; J: TRBJ1-2; size: NA; D: TRBD1; DNA: TGCGCCAGCAGCTCGGACAGGGGGTTTACTTCATATGGCTACACCTTC; CDR3: CASSSDRGFTSYGYTF
V: TRBV11-1; length: 13; J: TRBJ2-2; size: few; D: NA; DNA: TGTGCCAGCAGCTTCGACTCGCGCGGGGAGCTGTTTTTT; CDR3: CASSFDSRGELFF
V: TRBV3-1; length: 13; J: TRBJ1-1; size: NA; D: NA; DNA: TGTGCCAGCAGCCAGTTTATCAGATCGACGGCTTTCTTT; CDR3: CASSQFIRSTAFF